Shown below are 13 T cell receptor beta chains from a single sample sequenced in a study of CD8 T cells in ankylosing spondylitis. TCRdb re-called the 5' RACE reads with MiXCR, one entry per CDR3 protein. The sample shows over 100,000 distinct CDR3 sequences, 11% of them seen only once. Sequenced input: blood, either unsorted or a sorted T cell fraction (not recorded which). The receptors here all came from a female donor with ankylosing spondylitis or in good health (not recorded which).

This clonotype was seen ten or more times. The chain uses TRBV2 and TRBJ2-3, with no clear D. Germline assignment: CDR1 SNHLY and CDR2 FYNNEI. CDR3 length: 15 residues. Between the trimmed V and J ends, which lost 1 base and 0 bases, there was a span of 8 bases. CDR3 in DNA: TGTGCCAGCAGTGAAGAGGTCCTTAGCACAGATACGCAGTATTTT. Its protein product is CASSEEVLSTDTQYF.

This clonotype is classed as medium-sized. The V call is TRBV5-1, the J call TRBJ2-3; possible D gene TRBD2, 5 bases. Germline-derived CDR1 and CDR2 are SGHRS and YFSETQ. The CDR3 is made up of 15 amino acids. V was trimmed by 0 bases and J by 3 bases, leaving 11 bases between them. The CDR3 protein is CASSLDDGMTDTQYF. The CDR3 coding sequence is TGCGCCAGCAGCTTGGATGACGGGATGACAGATACGCAGTATTTT.

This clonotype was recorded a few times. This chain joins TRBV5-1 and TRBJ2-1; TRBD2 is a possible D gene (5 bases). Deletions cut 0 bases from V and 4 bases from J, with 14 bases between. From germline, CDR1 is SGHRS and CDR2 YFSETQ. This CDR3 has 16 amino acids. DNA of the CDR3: TGCGCCAGCAGCTTGGGAGCGAGCGGAGTATACAATGAGCAGTTCTTC. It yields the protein CASSLGASGVYNEQFF.

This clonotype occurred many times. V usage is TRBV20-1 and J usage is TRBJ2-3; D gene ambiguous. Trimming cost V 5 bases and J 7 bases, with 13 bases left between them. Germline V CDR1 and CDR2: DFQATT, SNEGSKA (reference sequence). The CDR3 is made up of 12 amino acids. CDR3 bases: TGCAGTGCTCCCCAAAAGGGTAATACGCAGTATTTT. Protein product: CSAPQKGNTQYF.

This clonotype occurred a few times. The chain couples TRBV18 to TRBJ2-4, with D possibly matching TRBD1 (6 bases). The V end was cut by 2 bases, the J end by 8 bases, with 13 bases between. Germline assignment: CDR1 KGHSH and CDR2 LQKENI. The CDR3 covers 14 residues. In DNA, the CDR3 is TGTGCCAGCTCACCAAGGCAGGGGTCGGACATTCAGTACTTC. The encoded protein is CASSPRQGSDIQYF.

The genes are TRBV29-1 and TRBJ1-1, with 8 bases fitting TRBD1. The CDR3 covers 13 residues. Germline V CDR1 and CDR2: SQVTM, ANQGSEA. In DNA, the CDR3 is TGCATCCCGAAGGCAGGGGGCAACACTGAAGCTTTCTTT. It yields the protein CIPKAGGNTEAFF.

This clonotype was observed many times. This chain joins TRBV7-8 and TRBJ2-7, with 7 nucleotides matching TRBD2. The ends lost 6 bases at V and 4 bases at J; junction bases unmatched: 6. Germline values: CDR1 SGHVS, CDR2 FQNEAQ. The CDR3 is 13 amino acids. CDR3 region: CASRGGGPYEQYF. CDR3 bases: TGTGCCAGCAGAGGCGGGGGACCATACGAGCAGTACTTC. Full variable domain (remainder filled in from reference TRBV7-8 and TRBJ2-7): GAGVSQSPRYKVAKRGQDVALRCDPISGHVSLFWYQQALGQGPEFLTYFQNEAQLDKSGLPSDRFFAERPEGSVSTLKIQRTQQEDSAVYLCASRGGGPYEQYFGPGTRLTVT.

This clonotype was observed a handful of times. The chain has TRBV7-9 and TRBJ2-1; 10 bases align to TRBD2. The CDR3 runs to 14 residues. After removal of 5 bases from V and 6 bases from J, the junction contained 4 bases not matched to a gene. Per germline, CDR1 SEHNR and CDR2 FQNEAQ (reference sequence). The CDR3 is CASSPRTSGNEQFF. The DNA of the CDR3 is TGTGCCAGCAGCCCCCGGACTAGCGGCAATGAGCAGTTCTTC.

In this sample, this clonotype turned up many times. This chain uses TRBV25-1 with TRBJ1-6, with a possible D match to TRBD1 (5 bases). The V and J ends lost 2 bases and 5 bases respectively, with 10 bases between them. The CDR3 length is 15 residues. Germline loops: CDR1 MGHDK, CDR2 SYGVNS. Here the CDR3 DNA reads TGTGCCAGCAGTGAACCCCGGGGACATAATTCACCCCTCCACTTT. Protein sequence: CASSEPRGHNSPLHF.

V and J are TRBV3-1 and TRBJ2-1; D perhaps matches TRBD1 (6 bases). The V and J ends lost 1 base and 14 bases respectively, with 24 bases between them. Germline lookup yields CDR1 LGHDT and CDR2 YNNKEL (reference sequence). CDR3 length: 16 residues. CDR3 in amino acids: CASSQGGPRDNPKEFF. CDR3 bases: TGTGCCAGCAGCCAAGGGGGGCCCCGCGACAACCCTAAGGAGTTCTTC.

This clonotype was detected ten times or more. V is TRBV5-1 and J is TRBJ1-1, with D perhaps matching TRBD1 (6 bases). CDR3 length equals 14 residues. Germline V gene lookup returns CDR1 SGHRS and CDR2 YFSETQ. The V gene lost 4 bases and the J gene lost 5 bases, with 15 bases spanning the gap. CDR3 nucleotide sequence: TGCGCCAGCAGCGACCGGGTTACAGGGACTGAAGCTTTCTTT. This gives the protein CASSDRVTGTEAFF.

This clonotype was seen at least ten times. CDR3 in amino acids: CASSLGASGRSYEQYF. CDR3 sequence (DNA): TGCGCCAGCAGCTTGGGGGCTAGCGGAAGGTCCTACGAGCAGTACTTC. The chain is built from TRBV5-1 and TRBJ2-7; 7 bases match TRBD2. This CDR3 contains 16 residues. The V gene's germline CDR1 is SGHRS and CDR2 YFSETQ. J was trimmed by 1 base and V by 0 bases; bases with no gene match: 7.

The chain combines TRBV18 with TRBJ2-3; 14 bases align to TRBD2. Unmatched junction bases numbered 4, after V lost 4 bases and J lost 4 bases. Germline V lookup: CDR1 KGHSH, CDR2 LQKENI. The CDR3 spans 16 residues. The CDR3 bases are TGTGCCAGCTCACTGGGACTAGCGGGGGCGTCAGATACGCAGTATTTT. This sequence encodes CASSLGLAGASDTQYF.